This T cell receptor (beta chain) was documented in a study of identical twins. Study-wide points: Possibly, invariant MAIT and iNKT cells partly confounded zero-insertion analyses. The abundant beta clonotypes from cord blood had fewer insertions, and memory repertoires had none of this.

About this clonotype itself: Its antigen is undetermined.

Addition of a universal primer site occurred through template switching, and cDNA carried unique molecular identifiers. One entry per CDR3 protein results from TCRdb running MiXCR on the 5' RACE reads. This repertoire shows 400,000 to 650,000 distinct CDR3 sequences, less than 25% found once; its top ten account for around 0.9%. This CDR3 has 15 residues. Trimming took 2 bases from V and 7 from J; bases not matched to a gene: 4. Germline values: CDR1 SGDLS, CDR2 YYNGEE. This same sample was also taken into another study, of T cells expressing NK-cell markers.

Sequencing was carried out using CD4+ T cells sorted from blood. The rearrangement links TRBV9 to TRBJ1-6, with 9 bases that match TRBD1. The source is a woman aged 18-29 years in good health. CDR3 amino acids: CASSVSGTGNSPLHF. DNA for the CDR3: TGTGCCAGCAGCGTCTCAGGGACAGGGAATTCACCCCTCCACTTT.